Shown below are 13 T cell receptor beta chains from a single sample sequenced in a study of blood T cells in healthy people across ages. Using a J-beta primer mix together with a sample-barcoded 5' primer, a second PCR was run for roughly 7 to 12 cycles. From the 5' RACE reads, TCRdb called clonotypes with MiXCR, one entry per CDR3 protein. This sample has approximately 680,000 distinct CDR3 sequences, with less than 40% found just once. Sequencing input: blood. These receptors came from an elderly woman in good health.

There are many counts of this clonotype. The chain carries TRBV28 and TRBJ2-7, with TRBD2 matching 8 bases. The CDR3 runs to 14 residues. J gave up 2 bases and V 6 bases, and 6 bases lay outside the gene matches. CDR1 is MDHEN, CDR2 SYDVKM, per germline. The CDR3 loop reads CASRPGGATYEQYF. The CDR3 region has the DNA TGTGCCAGCAGGCCGGGAGGGGCTACCTACGAGCAGTACTTC.

With respect to this clonotype: This clone may be a read error of a much larger clone one base away. The V and J genes are TRBV25-1 and TRBJ1-1; D might be TRBD1 (6 bases). V lost 4 bases and J 3 bases, leaving 21 bases between the germline ends. This CDR3 contains 17 residues. CDR1 MGHDK and CDR2 SYGVNS come from the germline V gene. CDR3 DNA: TGTGCCAGCAGTGGAGAGGTCTGGGGGGCCGAAGACACTGAAGCTTTCTTT. Translating it yields CASSGEVWGAEDTEAFF.

The CDR3 region has the DNA TGCAGTGCAAACCGGGACACAACTTTAGGCTACACCTTC. Amino acid sequence: CSANRDTTLGYTF. The V call is TRBV20-1, the J call TRBJ1-2, with D perhaps matching TRBD1 (6 bases). With 6 bases removed from V and 8 bases from J, the gap between germline ends came to 19 bases. The CDR3 has 13 residues. Germline CDR1 DFQATT, CDR2 SNEGSKA (reference sequence).

V and J are TRBV4-2 and TRBJ1-2; the D gene is possibly TRBD1 (5 bases). The CDR3 has 15 residues. Germline V gene lookup returns CDR1 LGHNA and CDR2 YNFKEQ. Trimming left V 0 bases short and J 6 bases short, with 14 bases between. CDR3 region: CASSQDKWDRNGYTF. CDR3 nucleotides: TGTGCCAGCAGCCAAGATAAGTGGGACCGAAATGGCTACACCTTC.

V usage is TRBV6-6 and J usage is TRBJ1-5; weak D call: TRBD1 (6 bases). The CDR3 spans 14 residues. V gave up 6 bases and J gave up 5 bases, with 14 bases separating them. Germline values: CDR1 MNHNY, CDR2 SVGAGI (reference sequence). DNA for the CDR3: TGTGCCAGCAGCCCAGGACAGATTTATCAGCCCCAGCATTTT. Translating it yields CASSPGQIYQPQHF.

V usage is TRBV28 and J usage is TRBJ1-5, with TRBD1 as a possible D gene (5 bases). V dropped 0 bases and J dropped 2 bases, with 17 bases sitting between them. Germline V CDR1 and CDR2: MDHEN, SYDVKM. The CDR3 length is 18 residues. CDR3 coding DNA: TGTGCCAGCAGTTTATGGGCCGGACAAATTAAGGGCAATCAGCCCCAGCATTTT. It specifies CASSLWAGQIKGNQPQHF.

This clonotype was observed many times. V usage is TRBV5-1 and J usage is TRBJ1-1; 9 nucleotides line up with TRBD1. J gave up 0 bases and V 4 bases, and 10 bases lay outside the gene matches. Per germline, CDR1 SGHRS and CDR2 YFSETQ. The CDR3 length is 17 residues. The CDR3 nucleotides read TGCGCCAGCAGCCTCGGGGGGACAGGGCCTATGAACACTGAAGCTTTCTTT. This translates into CASSLGGTGPMNTEAFF.

Points on this clonotype: Just one base apart from a much larger clone, this may be a read error. The J gene is TRBJ2-3, the V gene TRBV7-3; 11 bases match TRBD2. CDR1 is SGHTA, CDR2 FQGTGA, per germline. The CDR3 contains 15 residues. The CDR3 region is CASSFGTSGTDTQDF. The CDR3 nucleotides read TGTGCCAGCAGCTTCGGGACTAGCGGAACAGATACGCAGGATTTT.

In regard to this clonotype: This may be a read error, as it is one base from a much larger clone. No conserved phenylalanine or tryptophan ends this CDR3, so it is likely a read error. The V call is TRBV20-1, the J call TRBJ2-7; D is tentatively TRBD1 or TRBD2 (5 bases each). V was clipped by 4 bases and J by 0 bases, with 16 bases between them. The CDR3 is made up of 15 amino acids. Germline V gives CDR1 DFQATT, CDR2 SNEGSKA (reference sequence). CDR3 nucleotides: TGCAGTGCTAACCGCCGGGACGTCAGCTCCTACGAGCAGTACCTC. Its protein product is CSANRRDVSSYEQYL.

About this clonotype itself: Compared with germline, one end of the junction differs, possibly owing to a read error. V and J are TRBV6-1 and TRBJ1-3; TRBD1 matches 7 bases. CDR1 and CDR2 (germline): MNHNS, SASEGT. CDR3 size: 18 residues. This CDR3 reads CASSETYRGLNSGNTIYF. CDR3 bases: TGTGCCAGCAGTGAAACCTACAGGGGATTAAACTCTGGAAACACTATATATTTT.

In this sample, this clonotype turned up many times. The chain carries TRBV9 and TRBJ2-7; D uncertain. V lost 0 bases to trimming and J lost 7 bases, with 14 bases between them. The CDR3 length is 14 residues. Germline-derived CDR1 and CDR2 are SGDLS and YYNGEE. DNA of the CDR3: TGTGCCAGCAGCGTAGGGGCACCCACACGGGAGCAGTACTTC. Protein product: CASSVGAPTREQYF.

The chain combines TRBV7-2 with TRBJ2-1; 13 bases match TRBD2. The V gene's germline CDR1 is SGHTA and CDR2 FQGNSA. The V gene end was trimmed by 4 bases and the J gene end by 9 bases; junction bases not matched to a gene: 6. The CDR3 consists of 15 residues. CDR3 sequence: CASSSTSGGIGEQFF. The CDR3 nucleotides read TGTGCCAGCAGCTCGACTAGCGGGGGGATAGGTGAGCAGTTCTTC.

This clonotype was detected ten times or more. The chain couples TRBV27 to TRBJ2-3; D might be TRBD1 or TRBD2, each matching 5 bases. Looked up from germline, CDR1 is MNHEY and CDR2 is SMNVEV (reference sequence). V lost 3 bases, J lost 5 bases, and 15 bases lay in between. CDR3 size: 15 residues. The CDR3 here is CASSFRSGPGDTQYF. CDR3 coding DNA: TGTGCCAGCAGTTTCCGGTCGGGGCCGGGAGATACGCAGTATTTT.